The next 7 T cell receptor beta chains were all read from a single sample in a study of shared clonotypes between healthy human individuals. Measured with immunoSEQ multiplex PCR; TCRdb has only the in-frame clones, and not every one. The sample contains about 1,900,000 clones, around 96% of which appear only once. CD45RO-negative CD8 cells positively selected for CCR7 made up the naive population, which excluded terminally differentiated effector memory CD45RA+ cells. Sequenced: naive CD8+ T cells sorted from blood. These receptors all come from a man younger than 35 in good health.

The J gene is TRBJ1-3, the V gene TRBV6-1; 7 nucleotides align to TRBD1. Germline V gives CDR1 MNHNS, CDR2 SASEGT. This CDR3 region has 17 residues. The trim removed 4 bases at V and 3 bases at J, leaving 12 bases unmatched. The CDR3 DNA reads TGTGCCAGCAGTGTCTTTTTTGGGGGACAGCTTGGAAACACCATATATTTT. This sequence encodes CASSVFFGGQLGNTIYF.

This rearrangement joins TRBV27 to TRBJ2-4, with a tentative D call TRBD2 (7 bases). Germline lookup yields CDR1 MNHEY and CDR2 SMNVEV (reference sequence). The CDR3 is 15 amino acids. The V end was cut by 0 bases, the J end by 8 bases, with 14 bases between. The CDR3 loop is CASSLSGEGVHIQYF. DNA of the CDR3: TGTGCCAGCAGTTTATCGGGGGAGGGGGTGCACATTCAGTACTTC.

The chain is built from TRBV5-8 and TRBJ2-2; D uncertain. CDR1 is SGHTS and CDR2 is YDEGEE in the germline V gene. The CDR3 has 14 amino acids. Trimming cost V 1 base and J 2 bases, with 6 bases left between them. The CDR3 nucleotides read TGTGCCAGCAGCTTGTTACTTAACACCGGGGAGCTGTTTTTT. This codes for CASSLLLNTGELFF.

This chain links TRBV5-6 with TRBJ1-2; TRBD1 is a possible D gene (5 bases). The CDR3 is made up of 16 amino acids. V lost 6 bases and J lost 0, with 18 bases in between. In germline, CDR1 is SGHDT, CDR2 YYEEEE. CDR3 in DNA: TGTGCCAGCACCCGGGGATCGGGGCTACCTAACTATGGCTACACCTTC. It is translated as CASTRGSGLPNYGYTF.

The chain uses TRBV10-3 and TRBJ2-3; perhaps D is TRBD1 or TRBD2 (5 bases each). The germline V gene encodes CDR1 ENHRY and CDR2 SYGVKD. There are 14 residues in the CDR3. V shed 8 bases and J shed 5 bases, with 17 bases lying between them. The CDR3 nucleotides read TGTGCCATCTCTGGGACCGCCGCGGAAGATACGCAGTATTTT. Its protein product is CAISGTAAEDTQYF.

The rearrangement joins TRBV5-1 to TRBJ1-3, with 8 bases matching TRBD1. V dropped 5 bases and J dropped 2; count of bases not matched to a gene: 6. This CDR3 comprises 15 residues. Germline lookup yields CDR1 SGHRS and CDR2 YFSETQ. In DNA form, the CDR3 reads TGCGCCAGCAGACCCGACAGGGGCCCTGGAAACACCATATATTTT. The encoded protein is CASRPDRGPGNTIYF.

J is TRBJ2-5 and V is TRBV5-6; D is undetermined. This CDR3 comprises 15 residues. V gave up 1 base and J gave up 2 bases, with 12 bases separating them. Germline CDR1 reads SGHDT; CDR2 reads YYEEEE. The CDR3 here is CASSLLMSLQETQYF. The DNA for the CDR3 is TGTGCCAGCAGCTTGTTAATGTCCTTACAAGAGACCCAGTACTTC. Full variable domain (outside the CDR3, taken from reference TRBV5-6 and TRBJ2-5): DAGVTQSPTHLIKTRGQQVTLRCSPKSGHDTVSWYQQALGQGPQFIFQYYEEEERQRGNFPDRFSGHQFPNYSSELNVNALLLGDSALYLCASSLLMSLQETQYFGPGTRLLVL.